This T cell receptor beta chain was identified in a study of response to subunit inactivated influenza vaccine. Study conclusions and caveats: There was a suggestion from the authors that each seasonal influenza vaccination recruits few new T cells.

TCRdb reanalysed the RT-PCR reads using MiXCR and keeps one entry per CDR3 protein. Of approximately 300,000 distinct CDR3 sequences listed, 20% to 25% are singletons. Concerning this clonotype itself: Its antigen is currently unknown.

The CDR3 totals 17 residues. V shed 3 bases, J shed 5 bases, and the junction held 15 bases outside the gene matches. CDR1 is SGHDT, CDR2 YYEEEE, per germline. This chain connects TRBV5-6 to TRBJ2-5; 8 bases line up with TRBD1. The clonotype originates from a man aged 45-69 years who received an inactivated influenza vaccine. This material consisted of PBMCs from blood, taken 21 months after vaccination. CDR3 sequence (DNA): TGTGCCAGCAGCTCACCCAGGGGACAGGTTATGGGGGAGACCCAGTACTTC. Its translation is CASSSPRGQVMGETQYF.